This T cell receptor (beta chain) was identified in a study of T cell responses to AZD1222 COVID-19 vaccine. Findings and caveats of the study: Rises in breadth and depth of Spike-specific TCRs came after two AZD1222 doses. Females made up more of the donors, who were largely white British, and clonal diversity may have come out too low. Vaccine-associated CD4 TCRs ranged over spike, dominating at 160-218 and 743-854. At baseline, just 6 or 7 AZD1222 recipients tested seropositive.

Using immunoSEQ multiplex PCR, the repertoire was profiled, and TCRdb retains in-frame clones only, with some absent. This table has 100,000 or so clones, around 87% appearing once. In regard to this clone: As yet, its antigen is unknown.

Material: peripheral blood, obtained on day 0 of AZD1222 vaccination. This sequence originates from an adult in good health.

The CDR3 coding sequence is TGTGCCAGCAGGACAAGGACAGGGGGCGTTGAAGAAAAACTGTTTTTT. Protein sequence: CASRTRTGGVEEKLFF. The rearrangement joins TRBV11-3 to TRBJ1-4, with TRBD1 identical over 11 bases. Germline V gene data show CDR1 as SGHNT and CDR2 as YENEEA. The CDR3 is 16 residues long. V shed 6 bases and J 8 bases; nucleotides not matched to a gene: 11.